This T cell receptor (beta chain) was recorded in a study of T cell responses to AZD1222 COVID-19 vaccine (dated by TCRdb to 2020 to 2023). Background on the whole study: A total of 230 to 250 trial participants underwent TCR sequencing, of whom about 210 received two doses of AZD1222 and about 25 received two doses of the MenACWY control vaccine. Trial participants were enrolled by age into subgroups of 18-55, 56-69 and 70-plus years, and roughly 150, 30 and 60 TCR-sequenced participants, respectively, were included in these subgroups. Points the paper makes about the study in general: CD4 TCRs associated with the vaccine covered the entire spike protein, and the dominant responses were in regions 160-218 and 743-854. A significant rise in spike-specific TCR breadth and depth was observed after two AZD1222 doses relative to day 0 and relative to MenACWY recipients. Participants were mostly white British and included more females than males, and it was suggested by the authors that clonal diversity may have been underestimated. Conclusions about previously exposed vaccinees were limited because only six or seven AZD1222 recipients were SARS-CoV-2 seropositive at baseline. No day 14 peak-response samples were available, so repertoires were characterized only after the peak T cell response. The 56-69-year group was small, and its depth increase did not reach significance, likely because of low power. Epitopes outside the regions mutated in the B.1.351 and B.1.1.7 variants were reportedly recognized by nearly half of the unique spike-specific TCRs.

The CDR3 regions of human TCRbeta chains were subjected to immunosequencing. The authors' pipeline ran thus. Repertoire TCRs were matched against a reference library of SARS-CoV-2-specific TCRs generated with the MIRA antigen-specificity platform. Breadth meant the fraction of unique TCRs that were SARS-CoV-2-associated, whereas depth meant the fraction of total T cells that were SARS-CoV-2-associated. Each spike-specific TCR was assigned to its reactive spike region and to a CD4 or CD8 class using the MIRA data. Log10-transformed breadth and depth values were compared by one-way ANOVA with Sidak's multiple comparisons tests. TCRdb mirrors the immuneACCESS table, restricted to in-frame sequences. Some clones are absent from its copies; in checked studies, under half trace to an unresolved V gene, and the reason for the others is unknown. Clone size and the V and J calls come from that table; the DNA yielded D and trimming. The sample has about 110,000 clones on record, 89% of them singletons. Roughly two fifths of the sample comes from the top ten.

This clone has only a few counts. Its antigen remains undetermined. Base quality data are lacking; no much larger clone is found one base away. Taken with the paper, the label for time point translates to: about 28 days (+/-7) after the second vaccine dose. AZD1222 recipients given second doses at about 4 weeks or at about 12 weeks were pooled, since spike-specific TCR depth and breadth were not found to differ between the two schedules. Samples from vaccinated people were obtained from the UK trials COV001 and COV002, which included a single-blind randomized controlled phase 2/3 trial of AZD1222 (ChAdOx1 nCoV-19) in healthy adults. For TCRbeta chain sequencing, PBMC samples were collected from trial participants at day 0 and at day 28 after the second dose. The CDR3, from cysteine to phenylalanine, totals 16 residues. Of all the DNA, just the CDR3 is kept, 48 bases in frame from base 1. Sequences SGHAT (CDR1) and FQNNGV (CDR2) are obtained from the germline V gene. Ends trimmed: V by 4 bases, J by 7 bases; bases unmatched to a gene: 7.

This receptor was obtained from an adult who received the AZD1222 COVID-19 vaccine. This sample comprised peripheral blood, obtained 28 days after the second AZD1222 dose. The rearrangement joined TRBV11-2 to TRBJ2-2, and TRBD2 matches 12 of the central bases. The DNA sequence is as follows: TGTGCCAGCAGCTCGAGACTAGCGGGAGTTAGCGGGGAGCTGTTTTTT. Its product reads: CASSSRLAGVSGELFF. Joined to the reference TRBV11-2 and TRBJ2-2 proteins, this CDR3 gives the full variable domain: EAGVAQSPRYKIIEKRQSVAFWCNPISGHATLYWYQQILGQGPKLLIQFQNNGVVDDSQLPKDRFSAERLKGVDSTLKIQPAKLEDSAVYLCASSSRLAGVSGELFFGEGSRLTVL.